This T cell receptor (beta chain) stems from a study of cytomegalovirus exposure and HLA in healthy donors. General study points: Immune exposure information comprised only CMV serostatus.

On this clone: The antigen remains unidentified.

The CDR3 contains 14 residues. CDR1 is SGHDN, CDR2 FVKESK, per germline. V lost 5 bases, J lost 4 bases, and 5 bases stayed unmatched. The PCR was carried out with 60 Vbeta primers and 13 Jbeta primers. Libraries were prepared by immunoSEQ multiplex PCR; TCRdb keeps only in-frame clonotypes and omits some of them. The table includes 100,000 to 150,000 clones, approximately 85% detected once. This sequence was found in a boy aged 5-17 years in good health and CMV-seronegative. The specimen sequenced was PBMCs. This chain joins TRBV14 and TRBJ2-1, with 7 bases that match TRBD2. The CDR3 nucleotides are TGTGCCAGCAGCTCCGGGAGGAATTACAATGAGCAGTTCTTC. The encoded protein is CASSSGRNYNEQFF. The complete variable domain, with remaining parts taken from reference TRBV14 and TRBJ2-1, reads EAGVTQFPSHSVIEKGQTVTLRCDPISGHDNLYWYRRVMGKEIKFLLHFVKESKQDESGMPNNRFLAERTGGTYSTLKVQPAELEDSGVYFCASSSGRNYNEQFFGPGTRLTVL.